This T cell receptor beta chain was observed in a study of blood T cell dynamics during melanoma immunotherapy. Study-level background: Patients with metastatic melanoma got pembrolizumab or nivolumab-ipilimumab as first-line care. Points from the study as a whole: It remained unknown if the driving T cell clones were melanoma-specific.

Germline CDR1 reads LNHDA; CDR2 reads SQIVND (reference sequence). CDR3 length: 15 residues. Unmatched junction bases numbered 8, after V lost 9 bases and J lost 4 bases. Note on this clone: No antigen is known for it.

Regarding time point: week 3, after first cycle of checkpoint inhibitor. Prior systemic cancer therapy, immunosuppressant use and other active malignancies excluded patients. Sequencing used immunoSEQ multiplex PCR; TCRdb keeps in-frame clones, though not all of them. The repertoire holds almost 15,000 clones, 80% to 95% seen once, with approximately 0.89% in the top ten. The chain combines TRBV19 with TRBJ2-4, with 11 bases identical to TRBD1. The clonotype comes from a human donor with melanoma. Sequenced material: blood, taken from a patient treated with checkpoint blockade. CDR3 DNA: TGTGCCAGCCAGGGACAGGGGGTGAAGAAAAACATTCAGTACTTC. It translates to CASQGQGVKKNIQYF.